A single T cell receptor beta chain is shown here with its context. TCR beta CDR3 sequences were amplified from RNA transcripts. TCR CDR3 regions were first amplified by RT-PCR with HTBI primers. TCRdb re-called the multiplex PCR reads through MiXCR, storing one row per CDR3 protein. The sample records more than 500,000 distinct CDR3 sequences, over 12% being singletons. Germline assignment: CDR1 MNHEY and CDR2 SVGEGT. V shed 4 bases and J shed 8 bases, with 21 bases lying between them. The length of the CDR3 is 16 residues. The PBMCs were taken from 10 ml of fresh peripheral blood. The data derive from a study of T cells in Graves' hyperthyroidism and ophthalmopathy.

The clonotype was recovered from a woman aged 35 to 49 with Graves' ophthalmopathy. Sequenced material: blood. The rearrangement uses TRBV6-2 or TRBV6-3 and TRBJ2-4, with D perhaps TRBD2 (6 bases). The CDR3 coding sequence is TGTGCCAGCAGTTTAAATTTTGGGAGTCCGGGAGACATTCAGTACTTC. Encoded protein: CASSLNFGSPGDIQYF.